This paragraph reports one TCR beta chain. This CDR3 has 14 amino acids. Trimming stripped 0 bases from V and 5 bases from J, with 10 bases between. Germline V lookup: CDR1 SGHNT, CDR2 YENEEA. This table comes from immunoSEQ multiplex PCR, and its TCRdb copy is limited to in-frame clones, with some not included. Of roughly 14,000 clones detected, more than 60% appear once; the ten largest clones hold 5.4%. The sample is drawn from a study of cytotoxic CD8 clonotypes in ibrutinib-treated CLL. Material: PBMCs, obtained before ibrutinib treatment. The chain couples TRBV11-3 to TRBJ1-1; no definite D call. This TCR was sampled from a human donor with chronic lymphocytic leukemia. CDR3: CASSLDGSRTEAFF. CDR3 DNA: TGTGCCAGCAGCTTAGATGGGTCGAGAACTGAAGCTTTCTTT.